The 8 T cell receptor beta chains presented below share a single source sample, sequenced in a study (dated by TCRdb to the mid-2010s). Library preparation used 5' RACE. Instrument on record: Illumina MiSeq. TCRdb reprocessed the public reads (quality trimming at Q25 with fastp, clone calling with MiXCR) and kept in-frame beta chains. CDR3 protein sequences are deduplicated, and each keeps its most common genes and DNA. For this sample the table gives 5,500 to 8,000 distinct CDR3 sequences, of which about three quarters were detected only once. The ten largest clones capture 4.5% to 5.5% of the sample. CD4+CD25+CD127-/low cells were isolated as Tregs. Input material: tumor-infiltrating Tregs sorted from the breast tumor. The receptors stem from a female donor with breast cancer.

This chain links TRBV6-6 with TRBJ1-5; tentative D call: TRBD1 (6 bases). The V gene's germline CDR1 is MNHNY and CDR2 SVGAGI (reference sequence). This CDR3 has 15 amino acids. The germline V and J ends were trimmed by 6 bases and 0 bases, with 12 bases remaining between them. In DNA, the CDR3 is TGTGCCAGCAGCGCAAACAGGGTTAGCAATCAGCCCCAGCATTTT. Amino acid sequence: CASSANRVSNQPQHF.

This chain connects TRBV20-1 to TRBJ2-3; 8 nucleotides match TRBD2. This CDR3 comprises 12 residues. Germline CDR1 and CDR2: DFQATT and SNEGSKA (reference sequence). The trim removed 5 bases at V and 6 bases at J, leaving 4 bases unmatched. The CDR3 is CSAERERDTQYF. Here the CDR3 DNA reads TGCAGTGCTGAGCGGGAGAGGGATACGCAGTATTTT.

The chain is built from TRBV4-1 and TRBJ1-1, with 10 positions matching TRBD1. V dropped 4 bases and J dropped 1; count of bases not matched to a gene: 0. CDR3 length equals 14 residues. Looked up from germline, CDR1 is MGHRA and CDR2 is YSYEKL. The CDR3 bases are TGCGCCAGCAGCCGGACAGGGGGGAACACTGAAGCTTTCTTT. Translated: CASSRTGGNTEAFF.

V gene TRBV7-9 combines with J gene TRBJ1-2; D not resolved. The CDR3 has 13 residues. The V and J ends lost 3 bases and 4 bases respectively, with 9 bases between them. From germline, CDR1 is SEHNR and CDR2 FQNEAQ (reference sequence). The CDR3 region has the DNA TGTGCCAGCAGCTTCTTCTCGGGCTATGGCTACACCTTC. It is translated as CASSFFSGYGYTF.

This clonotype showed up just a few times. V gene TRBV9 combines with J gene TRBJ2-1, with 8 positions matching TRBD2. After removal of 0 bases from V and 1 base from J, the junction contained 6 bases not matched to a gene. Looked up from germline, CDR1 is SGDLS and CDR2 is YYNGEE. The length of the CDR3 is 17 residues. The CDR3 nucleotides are TGTGCCAGCAGCGTAGGACCAGGACTAGCTTCCTACAATGAGCAGTTCTTC. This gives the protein CASSVGPGLASYNEQFF.

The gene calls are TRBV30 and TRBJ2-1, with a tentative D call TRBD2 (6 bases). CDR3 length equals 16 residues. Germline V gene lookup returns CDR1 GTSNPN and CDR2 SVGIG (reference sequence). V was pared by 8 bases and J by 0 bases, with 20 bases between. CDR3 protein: CAAGGAGKSSYNEQFF. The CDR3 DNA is TGTGCCGCCGGGGGAGCGGGCAAAAGCTCCTACAATGAGCAGTTCTTC.

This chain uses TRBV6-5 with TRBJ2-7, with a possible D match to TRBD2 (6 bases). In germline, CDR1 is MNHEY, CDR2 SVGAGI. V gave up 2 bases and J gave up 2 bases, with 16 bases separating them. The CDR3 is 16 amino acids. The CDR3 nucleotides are TGTGCCAGCAGTTACGGGGTAGCGGATCTAACCTACGAGCAGTACTTC. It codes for CASSYGVADLTYEQYF.

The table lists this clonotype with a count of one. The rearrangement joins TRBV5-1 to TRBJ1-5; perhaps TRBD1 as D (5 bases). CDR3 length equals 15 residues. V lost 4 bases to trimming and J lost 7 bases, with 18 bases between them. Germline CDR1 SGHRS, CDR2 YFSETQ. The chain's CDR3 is CASSRGLGPGQPQHF. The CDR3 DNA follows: TGCGCCAGCAGCAGGGGACTTGGCCCGGGCCAGCCCCAGCATTTT.